The 6 T cell receptor beta chains in this list originate from one sample, sequenced in a study of T cells after yellow fever vaccination. TCRdb called the 5' RACE reads again in MiXCR, with one record for every CDR3 protein. This sample carries 300,000 to 350,000 distinct CDR3 sequences, 7% to 10% of them seen once, and the ten largest clones take approximately 16%. This specimen was PBMCs, taken more than 40 days after the first yellow fever vaccination. Receptors were obtained from a man in his late teens or twenties who received the YFV17D yellow fever vaccine.

Many counts were recorded for this clonotype. V usage is TRBV29-1 and J usage is TRBJ2-1; maybe TRBD2 (7 bases). The V end was cut by 8 bases, the J end by 8 bases, with 19 bases between. This CDR3 has 13 residues. Germline V lookup: CDR1 SQVTM, CDR2 ANQGSEA. The CDR3 DNA is TGCAGCAAAAGGGGGGGTATGTCCCATGAGCAGTTCTTC. Its protein product is CSKRGGMSHEQFF.

The sample holds a few counts of this clonotype. V usage is TRBV20-1 and J usage is TRBJ2-5, with 10 nucleotides matching TRBD1. CDR3 size: 14 residues. With V trimmed by 5 bases and J by 3 bases, 6 bases remained unmatched. Germline values: CDR1 DFQATT, CDR2 SNEGSKA (reference sequence). CDR3 loop: CSALDRGSEETQYF. CDR3 DNA sequence: TGCAGTGCTCTGGACAGGGGGTCAGAAGAGACCCAGTACTTC.

This clonotype was seen a handful of times. The rearrangement uses TRBV7-9 and TRBJ2-5; 11 bases fit TRBD2. V lost 3 bases and J lost 4; bases outside the gene matches: 1. This CDR3 has 14 amino acids. The V gene's germline CDR1 is SEHNR and CDR2 FQNEAQ (reference sequence). The CDR3 sequence: CASSLTSGVETQYF. The CDR3 DNA sequence: TGTGCCAGCAGCTTGACTAGCGGGGTAGAGACCCAGTACTTC.

V gene TRBV11-2 combines with J gene TRBJ2-2; 10 bases map to TRBD2. Germline CDR1 is SGHAT and CDR2 is FQNNGV. This CDR3 spans 18 amino acids. V lost 0 bases, J lost 0 bases, and 4 bases stayed unmatched. CDR3 loop: CASSLDGAGGANTGELFF. The CDR3 bases are TGTGCCAGCAGCTTAGATGGAGCGGGGGGGGCGAACACCGGGGAGCTGTTTTTT.

This clonotype appeared a few times. The chain combines TRBV28 with TRBJ2-3, with 7 bases identical to TRBD2. The CDR3 consists of 17 residues. Germline CDR1 and CDR2: MDHEN and SYDVKM. J gave up 5 bases and V 8 bases, and 19 bases lay outside the gene matches. The CDR3 DNA reads as TGTGCCAGCGAGGGGCAGCGGGGAGGCCTCGAGATAGATACGCAGTATTTT. Its translation is CASEGQRGGLEIDTQYF.

The rearrangement joins TRBV4-2 to TRBJ2-7; D is undetermined. This CDR3 comprises 15 residues. Germline V gene lookup returns CDR1 LGHNA and CDR2 YNFKEQ. Trimming shortened V by 3 bases and J by 3 bases, and 15 bases separated the two germline ends. The CDR3 DNA reads as TGTGCCAGCAGCCAGGGAACGTTGGCGGTCTACGAGCAGTACTTC. It encodes CASSQGTLAVYEQYF.